The rows below give T cell receptor beta chains drawn from one sample of a study of breast tumors, draining lymph nodes, adjacent tissues. TCRdb passed the multiplex PCR reads through MiXCR, listing each CDR3 protein once. The sample has 150,000 to 200,000 distinct CDR3 sequences; about 34% are singletons. Source material: axillary lymph node tissue. These receptor sequences come from a female donor with breast cancer. Some clones in this sample may be carry-over from other donors' samples. Each CDR3 is given with its conserved first and last residue. Each record gives: D gene, clone size, J gene, V gene, CDR3 DNA, CDR3 protein. The D gene is left open where the match is weak. Clone size is not always given. Where it is, it says once, few, many or a class for expanded clones.

NA many TRBJ1-6 TRBV28 TGTGCCAGCAGTCCCATAGGTCGTTATTCACCCCTCCACTTT CASSPIGRYSPLHF
NA few TRBJ2-2 TRBV15 TGTGCCACCAACTCGGATTTGACCGGGGAGCTGTTTTTT CATNSDLTGELFF
TRBD1 NA TRBJ1-2 TRBV15 TGTGCCACCAGCAGGCAGGGACAGGGGAGAGATGGCTACACCTTC CATSRQGQGRDGYTF
NA many TRBJ2-3 TRBV9 TGTGCCAGCAGCGTAGGGGGGATTCCAGATACGCAGTATTTT CASSVGGIPDTQYF
TRBD2 NA TRBJ2-3 TRBV6-4 TGTGCCAGCAGCCGACTAGCGGGGGGGAATGAGCAGTATTTT CASSRLAGGNEQYF
NA few TRBJ1-3 TRBV4-1 TGCGCCAGCAGCCGCGTCGAACAGGGTCTCCTATTAAACCCTGGAAACACCGTATATTTT CASSRVEQGLLLNPGNTVYF
TRBD2 many TRBJ2-1 TRBV7-8 TGTGCCAGCCGCGATAGCGGGATGGTATTTGAGCAGTTCTTC CASRDSGMVFEQFF
NA NA TRBJ1-2 TRBV10-3 TGTGCCATCAAAGCTAACGGGCCGGAGGGCTACACCTTC CAIKANGPEGYTF
NA NA TRBJ2-3 TRBV2 TGTGCCAGCAGTGAAGACGGTACTAGCACAGATACGCAGTATTTT CASSEDGTSTDTQYF
NA few TRBJ2-3 TRBV6-4 TGTGCCAGCAGTTACCACCCGGCCCCATACAGGGCAGGCACAGATACGCAGTATTTT CASSYHPAPYRAGTDTQYF
TRBD1 many TRBJ1-5 TRBV4-1 TGCGCCAGCAGCCAAGGGGGACAGGGGGCGGCTCAGCCCCAGCATTTT CASSQGGQGAAQPQHF
TRBD1 many TRBJ1-6 TRBV3-1 TGTGCCAGCAGCCCGGGGACAGTTAATTCACCCCTCCACTTT CASSPGTVNSPLHF
NA NA TRBJ1-1 TRBV7-8 TGTGCCAGCAGCTTGGGCTACAGGGTCGAAGCTTTCTTT CASSLGYRVEAFF
TRBD2 many TRBJ2-3 TRBV5-1 TGCGCCAGCAGCTTTAGCGGGAGTTACACAGATACGCAGTATTTT CASSFSGSYTDTQYF
TRBD2 NA TRBJ2-7 TRBV15 TGTGCCACCAGCAGAGTGAGGGACTACGAGCAGCGCTTC CATSRVRDYEQRF
TRBD1 many TRBJ1-6 TRBV19 TGTGCCAGTAGTAGCGTACAGGGGGCGCGCGGTTCACCCCTCCACTTT CASSSVQGARGSPLHF
NA many TRBJ1-5 TRBV6-1 TGTGCCAGCAAGGGTAACCAGAATAGCAATCAGCCCCAGCATTTT CASKGNQNSNQPQHF
TRBD1 many TRBJ1-5 TRBV2 TGTGCCAGCAGTTGGGACCGGGACAGGCGATATCAGCCCCAGCATTTT CASSWDRDRRYQPQHF
NA many TRBJ2-7 TRBV4-1 TGCGCCAGCAGCCAAGACGGCAGGGCCACCTACGAGCAGTACTTC CASSQDGRATYEQYF
TRBD1 few TRBJ1-4 TRBV6-2/TRBV6-3 TGTGCCAGCAGTTACTCGACAGGGGGATGGACTAATGAAAAACTGTTTTTT CASSYSTGGWTNEKLFF
TRBD2 many TRBJ2-7 TRBV5-8 TGTGCCAGCAGCTTGGACGGGAGGGCCTCTTACGAGCAGTACTTC CASSLDGRASYEQYF
TRBD2 many TRBJ2-1 TRBV15 TGTGCCACCAGCAGAGGGGGAGGGCCTGGAAATGAGCAGTTCTTC CATSRGGGPGNEQFF
NA NA TRBJ2-6 TRBV27 TGTGCCAGCAGCCAGAAGGTGGGTTCCACTTCTGGGGCCAACGTCCTGACTTTC CASSQKVGSTSGANVLTF
NA NA TRBJ1-6 TRBV12-3/TRBV12-4 TGTGCCAGCAGTTTATCCCTAGTGCCCAGAGGGAATTCACCCCTCCACTTT CASSLSLVPRGNSPLHF
NA many TRBJ1-3 TRBV7-9 TGTGCCAGCAGCTTAGTTTGGGCTGGAAACACCATATATTTT CASSLVWAGNTIYF
NA many TRBJ1-2 TRBV20-1 TGCAGTGCTAGAGAAGAGGGGGGCCAGCGCGGTGGCTACACCTTC CSAREEGGQRGGYTF
NA many TRBJ2-1 TRBV5-8 TGTGCCAGCAGCTTCCGGGGTGGGGGCTCCTACAATGAGCAGTTCTTC CASSFRGGGSYNEQFF
TRBD1 few TRBJ1-2 TRBV18 TGTGCCAGCTCACCGTACAGGGGGCTAGGTGGCTACACCTTC CASSPYRGLGGYTF
NA NA TRBJ1-4 TRBV4-2 TGTGCCAGCAGCCAAGATACGGTGAACACTGAAAAACTGTTTTTT CASSQDTVNTEKLFF
NA NA TRBJ1-1 TRBV30 TGTGCCTGGAGTGGAGTGAACACTGAAGCTTTCTTT CAWSGVNTEAFF
TRBD1 NA TRBJ2-4 TRBV19 TGTGCCAGTAGTATTAGGGGACAGGGCTTACCCAGGGGAGGGCCATTAGCCAAAAACATTCAGTACTTC CASSIRGQGLPRGGPLAKNIQYF
NA many TRBJ2-5 TRBV12-5 TGTGCTAGTGGTTTAAACGAAGAGACCCAGTACTTC CASGLNEETQYF
NA NA TRBJ2-7 TRBV11-2 TGTGCCAGCAGCTTTGGTGGAATTGCTCACGAGCAGTACTTC CASSFGGIAHEQYF
TRBD1 NA TRBJ1-6 TRBV2 TGTGCCAGCCGCCCCGGGACAGGGTTTAATTCACCCCTCCACTTT CASRPGTGFNSPLHF
NA many TRBJ1-2 TRBV11-2 TGTGCCAGCAGCTTAGAATCGCTTAGCGCGGCTGGCTACACCTTC CASSLESLSAAGYTF
NA many TRBJ2-7 TRBV7-2 TGTGCCAGCAGCACCCTACCAGGGAGTTACGAGCAGTACTTC CASSTLPGSYEQYF
TRBD1 many TRBJ2-1 TRBV29-1 TGCAGCGGACAGGACAGGGCTGGCAATGAGCAGTTCTTC CSGQDRAGNEQFF
NA many TRBJ2-5 TRBV11-2 TGTGCCAGCAGCTCCCCCGCGGGGACCCAGTACTTC CASSSPAGTQYF
NA many TRBJ2-2 TRBV6-6 TGTGCCAGCACTGCCACCGGGGAGCTGTTTTTT CASTATGELFF
NA many TRBJ2-7 TRBV30 TGTGCCTGGAGTGTACTAGGTTACGAGCAGTACTTC CAWSVLGYEQYF
NA few TRBJ1-1 TRBV5-1 TGCGCCAGCAGCTTCACAGCGAACACTGAAGCTTTCTTT CASSFTANTEAFF
NA many TRBJ1-6 TRBV11-2 TGTGCCAGCAGCTTAGGTTTAGCCAGGGATTATAATTCACCCCTCCACTTT CASSLGLARDYNSPLHF
NA many TRBJ2-2 TRBV12-3/TRBV12-4 TGTGCCAGCAGTTTAATAAGGGCCGGACCCGGGGAGCTGTTTTTT CASSLIRAGPGELFF
TRBD1 many TRBJ1-5 TRBV4-1 TGCGCCAGCAGCACCCGGACAGGGAGGGGTCAGCCCCAGCATTTT CASSTRTGRGQPQHF
NA many TRBJ2-2 TRBV4-3 TGCGCCAGCAGCCAAGAAGCCGCGGCGGGAACCGGGGAGCTGTTTTTT CASSQEAAAGTGELFF
TRBD1 many TRBJ1-5 TRBV12-3/TRBV12-4 TGTGCCAGCAGTTTCCGCGGACAGGTCAATCAGCCCCAGCATTTT CASSFRGQVNQPQHF
NA many TRBJ1-2 TRBV30 TGTGCCTGGAGCGTACAGGACTATGGCTACACCTTC CAWSVQDYGYTF
NA many TRBJ2-3 TRBV9 TGTGCCAGCAGCGTAGAAGGCAGTTCAGATACGCAGTATTTT CASSVEGSSDTQYF
TRBD1 once TRBJ1-2 TRBV20-1 TGCAGTGCTACTACAGGGGGCTATGGCTACACCTTC CSATTGGYGYTF
TRBD1 NA TRBJ2-5 TRBV9 TGTGCCAGCAGCGTATCCGGGACAGGTCTACAAGAGACCCAGTACTTC CASSVSGTGLQETQYF
NA medium-sized TRBJ1-4 TRBV7-8 TGTGCCAGCAGCTTGACGCCCGGCCCTAATGAAAAACTGTTTTTT CASSLTPGPNEKLFF
TRBD2 many TRBJ2-3 TRBV11-2 TGTGCCAGCAGCCGTAGCGGGGGCACAGATACGCAGTATTTT CASSRSGGTDTQYF
NA many TRBJ1-6 TRBV12-3/TRBV12-4 TGTGCCAGCAGTTTAGACGTGGGACCCCTCCACTTT CASSLDVGPLHF
NA many TRBJ2-1 TRBV12-3/TRBV12-4 TGTGCCAGTGTCAAGACTAGTTACTATGAGCAGTTCTTC CASVKTSYYEQFF